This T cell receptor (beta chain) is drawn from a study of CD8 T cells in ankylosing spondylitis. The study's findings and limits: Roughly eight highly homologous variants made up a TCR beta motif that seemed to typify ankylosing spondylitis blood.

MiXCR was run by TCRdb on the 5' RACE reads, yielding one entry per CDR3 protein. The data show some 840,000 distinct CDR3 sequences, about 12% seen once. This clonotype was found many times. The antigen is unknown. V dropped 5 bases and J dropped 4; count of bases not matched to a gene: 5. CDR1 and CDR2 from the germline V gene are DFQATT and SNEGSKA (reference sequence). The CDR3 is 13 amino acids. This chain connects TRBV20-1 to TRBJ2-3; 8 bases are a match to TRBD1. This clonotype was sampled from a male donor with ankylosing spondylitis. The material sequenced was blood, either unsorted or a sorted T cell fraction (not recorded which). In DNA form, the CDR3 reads TGCAGTGCTCCGATACAGGGGGCAGATACGCAGTATTTT. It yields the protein CSAPIQGADTQYF.